This T cell receptor beta chain stems from a study of shared clonotypes between healthy human individuals. With regard to this clone: Its antigen is currently unknown.

Cells designated naive CD8 were CD45RO-negative and were positively selected for CCR7, with terminally differentiated effector memory CD45RA+ cells excluded. Those who donated were healthy HIV-negative adults, with no recent acute infections or vaccinations reported. Assay used: immunoSEQ multiplex PCR; TCRdb lists only in-frame clones, some missing. Among around 2,000,000 clones, about 95% were seen once, and the ten largest hold 1.2%. V dropped 5 bases and J dropped 4; count of bases not matched to a gene: 6. This CDR3 contains 15 residues. Germline lookup yields CDR1 SEHNR and CDR2 FQNEAQ (reference sequence). Study results and limitations: Represented diversity (both genetic and exposure-history) was limited by the small number of donors.

The chain employs TRBV7-9 and TRBJ2-5, with TRBD2 identical over 11 bases. The TCR originated in a man aged 18 to 30 in good health. The sample taken for sequencing was naive CD8+ T cells sorted from blood. The CDR3 spells CASSAGLAGIETQYF. The CDR3 DNA reads TGTGCCAGCAGCGCAGGACTAGCGGGTATAGAGACCCAGTACTTC.